The 6 T cell receptor beta chains presented below share a single source sample, sequenced in a study of beta chain features in type 1 diabetes. These receptors lack a known antigen. The investigators reverse transcribed all of the isolated RNA, so they sequenced expressed TCRB transcripts. Clones were sequenced by immunoSEQ multiplex PCR, and TCRdb holds only the in-frame ones, with some missing. The sample carries 95,000 to 110,000 clones, 25% to 30% recorded once. Study results and caveats: Across all four CD4+ subsets, people with type 1 diabetes showed modestly shorter TCRB CDR3s.

The sample was central memory CD4+ T cells from blood. Receptors were obtained from a woman under 30 with type 1 diabetes.

This clone was counted a few times. The V call is TRBV7-2, the J call TRBJ2-5; possible D gene TRBD1, 6 bases. Matching the DNA end better, TRBJ2-7 makes the J call doubtful. The CDR3 has 14 residues. Germline CDR1 and CDR2: SGHTA and FQGNSA. CDR3 protein: CASSPQGSSYEQYF. CDR3 coding DNA: TGTGCCAGCAGCCCACAGGGAAGCTCCTACGAGCAGTACTTC.

This clone has only a few counts. The chain is built from TRBV6-6 and TRBJ2-3; unclear D gene. The CDR3 runs to 12 residues. Looked up from germline, CDR1 is MNHNY and CDR2 is SVGAGI (reference sequence). Trimming left V 5 bases short and J 0 bases short, with 3 bases between. The chain's CDR3 is CASSPSTDTQYF. The CDR3 nucleotides read TGTGCCAGCAGTCCTAGCACAGATACGCAGTATTTT.

The V and J genes are TRBV12-5 and TRBJ1-1; 7 nucleotides agree with TRBD1. The V gene's germline CDR1 is LGHNT and CDR2 FRNRAP. CDR3 length: 16 amino acids. Trimming removed 0 bases from V and 7 bases from J; junction bases left unmatched: 11. The DNA for the CDR3 is TGTGCTAGTGGTTTGGTACTCGGAACAGGGGCCCTTGAAGCTTTCTTT. The encoded protein is CASGLVLGTGALEAFF.

This chain joins TRBV11-2 and TRBJ2-1; the match to TRBD2 covers 14 bases. Trimming took 5 bases from V and 12 from J; bases not matched to a gene: 3. Germline V gives CDR1 SGHAT, CDR2 FQNNGV. This CDR3 has 13 amino acids. In nucleotides, the CDR3 is TGTGCCAGCAGCCCCGGGACTAGCGGGGGGCAGTTCTTC. Translation gives CASSPGTSGGQFF.

This chain connects TRBV5-1 to TRBJ2-2; TRBD2 agrees at 7 bases. CDR3 length: 14 amino acids. V lost 1 base, J lost 5 bases, and 2 bases stayed unmatched. CDR1 is SGHRS and CDR2 is YFSETQ in the germline V gene. CDR3 in amino acids: CASSLTSATGELFF. Written as DNA, the CDR3 is TGCGCCAGCAGCTTGACTAGCGCTACCGGGGAGCTGTTTTTT.

The chain links TRBV2 to TRBJ2-7, with D perhaps matching TRBD1 (5 bases). With 6 bases removed from V and 2 bases from J, the gap between germline ends came to 17 bases. The CDR3 consists of 15 residues. Germline assignment: CDR1 SNHLY and CDR2 FYNNEI. CDR3 sequence: CASRAGLVGPYEQYF. As DNA, the CDR3 is TGTGCCAGCAGGGCAGGGCTAGTGGGGCCCTACGAGCAGTACTTC.